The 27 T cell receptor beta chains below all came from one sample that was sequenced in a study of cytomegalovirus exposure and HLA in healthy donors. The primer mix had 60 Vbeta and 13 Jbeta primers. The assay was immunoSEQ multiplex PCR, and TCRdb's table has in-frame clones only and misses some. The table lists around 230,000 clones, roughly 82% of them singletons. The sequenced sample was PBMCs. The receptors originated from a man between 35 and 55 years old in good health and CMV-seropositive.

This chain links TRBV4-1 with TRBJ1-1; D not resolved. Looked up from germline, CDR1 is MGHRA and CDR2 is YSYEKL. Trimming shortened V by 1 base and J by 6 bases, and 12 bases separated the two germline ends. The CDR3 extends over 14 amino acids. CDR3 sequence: CASSQVEGWAEAFF. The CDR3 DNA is TGCGCCAGCAGCCAAGTGGAGGGTTGGGCTGAAGCTTTCTTT.

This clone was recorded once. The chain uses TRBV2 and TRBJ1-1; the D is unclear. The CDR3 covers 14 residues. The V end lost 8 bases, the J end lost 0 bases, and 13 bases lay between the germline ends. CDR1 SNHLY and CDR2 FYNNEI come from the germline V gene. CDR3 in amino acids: CASHEGRLNTEAFF. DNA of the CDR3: TGTGCCAGCCATGAGGGAAGGTTGAACACTGAAGCTTTCTTT.

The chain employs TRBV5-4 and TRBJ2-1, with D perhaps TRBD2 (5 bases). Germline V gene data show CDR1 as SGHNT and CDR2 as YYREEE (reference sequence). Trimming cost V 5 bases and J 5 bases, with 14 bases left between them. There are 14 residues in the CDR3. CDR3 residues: CASRYWTGDNEQFF. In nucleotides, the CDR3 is TGTGCCAGCAGATATTGGACTGGCGACAATGAGCAGTTCTTC.

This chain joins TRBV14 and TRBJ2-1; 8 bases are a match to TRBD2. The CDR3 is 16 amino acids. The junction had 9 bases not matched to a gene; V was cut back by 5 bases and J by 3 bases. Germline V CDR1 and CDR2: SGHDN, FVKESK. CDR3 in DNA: TGTGCCAGCAGCGCACCGGGGGGGGGCCTCTACAATGAGCAGTTCTTC. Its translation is CASSAPGGGLYNEQFF. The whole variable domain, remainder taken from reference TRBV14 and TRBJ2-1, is EAGVTQFPSHSVIEKGQTVTLRCDPISGHDNLYWYRRVMGKEIKFLLHFVKESKQDESGMPNNRFLAERTGGTYSTLKVQPAELEDSGVYFCASSAPGGGLYNEQFFGPGTRLTVL.

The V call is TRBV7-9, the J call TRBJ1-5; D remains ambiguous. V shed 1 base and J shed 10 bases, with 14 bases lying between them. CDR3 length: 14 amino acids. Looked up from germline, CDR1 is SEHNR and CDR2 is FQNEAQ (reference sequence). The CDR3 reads CASSLVDEETPQHF. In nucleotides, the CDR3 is TGTGCCAGCAGCTTAGTTGACGAAGAGACTCCCCAGCATTTT.

CDR3: CASSYPFAGTDTQYF. The DNA of the CDR3 is TGTGCCAGCAGCTACCCGTTTGCGGGAACAGATACGCAGTATTTT. This chain links TRBV7-8 with TRBJ2-3; possibly TRBD2 for D (6 bases). CDR3 length: 15 residues. The germline V and J ends were trimmed by 4 bases and 3 bases, with 14 bases remaining between them. CDR1 and CDR2 from the germline V gene are SGHVS and FQNEAQ.

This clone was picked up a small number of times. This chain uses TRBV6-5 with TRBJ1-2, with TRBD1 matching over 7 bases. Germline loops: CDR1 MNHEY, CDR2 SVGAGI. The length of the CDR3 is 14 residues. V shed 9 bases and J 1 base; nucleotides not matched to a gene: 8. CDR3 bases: TGTGCCAGTCAAACAGGGGCAAATAACTATGGCTACACCTTC. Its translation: CASQTGANNYGYTF.

CDR3 residues: CASSFQAPQETQYF. CDR3 DNA sequence: TGCGCCAGCAGCTTTCAGGCCCCACAAGAGACCCAGTACTTC. The V call is TRBV5-1, the J call TRBJ2-5, with unresolved D. Deletions cut 2 bases from V and 2 bases from J, with 10 bases between. The V gene's germline CDR1 is SGHRS and CDR2 YFSETQ. The CDR3 runs to 14 residues.

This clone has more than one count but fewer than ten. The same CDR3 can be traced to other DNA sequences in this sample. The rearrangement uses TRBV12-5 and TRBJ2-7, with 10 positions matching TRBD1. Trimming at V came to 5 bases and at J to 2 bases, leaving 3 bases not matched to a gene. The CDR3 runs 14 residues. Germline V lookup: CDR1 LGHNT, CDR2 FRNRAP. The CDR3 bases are TGTGCTAGTGGTCCAGGACAGGGGGCCTACGAGCAGTACTTC. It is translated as CASGPGQGAYEQYF. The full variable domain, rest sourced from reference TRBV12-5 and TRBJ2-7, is DARVTQTPRHKVTEMGQEVTMRCQPILGHNTVFWYRQTMMQGLELLAYFRNRAPLDDSGMPKDRFSAEMPDATLATLKIQPSEPRDSAVYFCASGPGQGAYEQYFGPGTRLTVT.

CDR3 nucleotides: TGTGCCACCCAGGGTTTCAATCAGCCCCAGCATTTT. Translating it yields CATQGFNQPQHF. The V gene is TRBV6-5, the J gene TRBJ1-5; tentatively, D is TRBD1 (5 bases). The CDR3 length is 12 residues. Germline V gene data show CDR1 as MNHEY and CDR2 as SVGAGI. Trimming left V 10 bases short and J 3 bases short, with 10 bases between.

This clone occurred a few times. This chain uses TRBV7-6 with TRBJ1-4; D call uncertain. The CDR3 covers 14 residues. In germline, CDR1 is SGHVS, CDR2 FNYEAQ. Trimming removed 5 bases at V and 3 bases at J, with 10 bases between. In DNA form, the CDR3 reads TGTGCCAGCAGCGCCGGGATCTCTAATGAAAAACTGTTTTTT. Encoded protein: CASSAGISNEKLFF.

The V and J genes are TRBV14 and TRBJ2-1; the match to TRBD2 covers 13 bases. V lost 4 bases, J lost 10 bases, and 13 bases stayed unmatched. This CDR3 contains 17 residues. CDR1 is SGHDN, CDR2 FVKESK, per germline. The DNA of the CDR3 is TGTGCCAGCAGCCCCTTCCCGGGACTAGCGGGACTGAGGGAGCAGTTCTTC. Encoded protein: CASSPFPGLAGLREQFF.

The CDR3 region has the DNA TGTGCCAGCAGCATCGACACTTCCCTTTGCACAGATACGCAGTATTTT. Its translation is CASSIDTSLCTDTQYF. The J gene is TRBJ2-3, the V gene TRBV21-1; the table's D call TRBD1 went unverified against the DNA. TRBV21-1 counts as a pseudogene. This CDR3 contains 16 residues.

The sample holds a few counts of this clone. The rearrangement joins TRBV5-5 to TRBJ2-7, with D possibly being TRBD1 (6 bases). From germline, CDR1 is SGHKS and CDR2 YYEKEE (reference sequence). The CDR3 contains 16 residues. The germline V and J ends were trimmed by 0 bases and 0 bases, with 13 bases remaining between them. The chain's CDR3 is CASSLGGRQSSYEQYV. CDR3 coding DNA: TGTGCCAGCAGCTTGGGGGGGCGGCAGAGCTCCTACGAGCAGTACGTC.

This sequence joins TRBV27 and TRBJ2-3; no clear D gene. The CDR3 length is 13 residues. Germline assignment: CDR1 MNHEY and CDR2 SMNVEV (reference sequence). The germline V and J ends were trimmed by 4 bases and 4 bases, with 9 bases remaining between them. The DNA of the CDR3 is TGTGCCAGCAGTTCCCCCCCGGCAGATACGCAGTATTTT. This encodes CASSSPPADTQYF.

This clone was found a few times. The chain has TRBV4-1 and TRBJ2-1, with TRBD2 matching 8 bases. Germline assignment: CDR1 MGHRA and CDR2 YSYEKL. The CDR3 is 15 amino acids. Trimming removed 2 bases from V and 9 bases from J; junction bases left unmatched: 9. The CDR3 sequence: CASSQLAGLRREQFF. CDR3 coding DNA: TGCGCCAGCAGCCAACTAGCGGGCCTACGGCGTGAGCAGTTCTTC.

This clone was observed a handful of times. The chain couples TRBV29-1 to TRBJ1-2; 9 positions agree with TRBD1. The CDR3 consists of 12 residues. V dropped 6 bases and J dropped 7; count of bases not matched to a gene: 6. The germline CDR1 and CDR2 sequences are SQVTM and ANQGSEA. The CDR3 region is CSVWTGAGGYTF. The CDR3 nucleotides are TGCAGCGTCTGGACAGGGGCAGGTGGCTACACCTTC.

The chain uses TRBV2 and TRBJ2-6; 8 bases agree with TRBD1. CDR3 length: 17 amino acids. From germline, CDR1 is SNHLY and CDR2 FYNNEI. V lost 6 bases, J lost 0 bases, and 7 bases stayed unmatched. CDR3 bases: TGTGCCAGCAGGCCGGGACAGGTCCTCTCTGGGGCCAACGTCCTGACTTTC. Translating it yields CASRPGQVLSGANVLTF.

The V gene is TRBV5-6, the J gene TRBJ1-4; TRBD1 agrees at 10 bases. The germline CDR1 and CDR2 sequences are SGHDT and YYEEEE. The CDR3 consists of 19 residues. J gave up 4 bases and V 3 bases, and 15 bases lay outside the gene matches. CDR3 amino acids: CASSSLLDRGPRSNEKLFF. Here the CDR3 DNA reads TGTGCCAGCAGCTCGCTACTTGACAGGGGGCCCCGAAGTAATGAAAAACTGTTTTTT.

This CDR3 reads CASSDLAGLTDTQYF. The CDR3 DNA reads as TGTGCCAGCAGTGACCTAGCGGGCCTCACAGATACGCAGTATTTT. V is TRBV2 and J is TRBJ2-3; 8 nucleotides line up with TRBD2. The length of the CDR3 is 15 residues. Germline CDR1 is SNHLY and CDR2 is FYNNEI. The junction had 4 bases not matched to a gene; V was cut back by 3 bases and J by 2 bases.

The CDR3 coding sequence is TGTGCCAGTAGTCTGACTGAAGCTTTCTTT. It translates to CASSLTEAFF. The chain is built from TRBV19 and TRBJ1-1, with D uncertain. The V and J ends lost 5 bases and 5 bases respectively, with 3 bases between them. Germline V CDR1 and CDR2: LNHDA, SQIVND (reference sequence). The CDR3 runs to 10 residues. Using reference TRBV19 and TRBJ1-1 for the parts outside the CDR3, the full variable domain is DGGITQSPKYLFRKEGQNVTLSCEQNLNHDAMYWYRQDPGQGLRLIYYSQIVNDFQKGDIAEGYSVSREKKESFPLTVTSAQKNPTAFYLCASSLTEAFFGQGTRLTVV.

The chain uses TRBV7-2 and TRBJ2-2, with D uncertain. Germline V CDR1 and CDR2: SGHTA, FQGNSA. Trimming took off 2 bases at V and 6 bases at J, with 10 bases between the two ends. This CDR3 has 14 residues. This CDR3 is CASSLRVRSGELFF. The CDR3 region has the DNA TGTGCCAGCAGCTTACGTGTTCGGTCCGGGGAGCTGTTTTTT. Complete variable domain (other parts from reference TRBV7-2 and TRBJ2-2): GAGVSQSPSNKVTEKGKDVELRCDPISGHTALYWYRQSLGQGLEFLIYFQGNSAPDKSGLPSDRFSAERTGGSVSTLTIQRTQQEDSAVYLCASSLRVRSGELFFGEGSRLTVL.

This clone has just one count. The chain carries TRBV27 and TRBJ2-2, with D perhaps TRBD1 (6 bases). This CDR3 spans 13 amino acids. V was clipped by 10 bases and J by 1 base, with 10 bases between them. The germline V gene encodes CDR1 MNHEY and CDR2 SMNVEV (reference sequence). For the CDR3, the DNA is TGTGCCACAGGGGCGTTGAACACCGGGGAGCTGTTTTTT. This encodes CATGALNTGELFF.

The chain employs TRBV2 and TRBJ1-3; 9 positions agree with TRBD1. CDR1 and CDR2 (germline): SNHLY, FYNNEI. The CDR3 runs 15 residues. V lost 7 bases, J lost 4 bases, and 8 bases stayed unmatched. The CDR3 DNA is TGTGCCAGCACCCAACAGGGGGCGCGGGGAAACACCATATATTTT. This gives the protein CASTQQGARGNTIYF.

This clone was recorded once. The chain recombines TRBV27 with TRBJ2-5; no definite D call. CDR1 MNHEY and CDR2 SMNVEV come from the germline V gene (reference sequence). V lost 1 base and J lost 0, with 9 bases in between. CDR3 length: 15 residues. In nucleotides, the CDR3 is TGTGCCAGCAGTTTATATCCAGGCAACCAAGAGACCCAGTACTTC. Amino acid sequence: CASSLYPGNQETQYF.

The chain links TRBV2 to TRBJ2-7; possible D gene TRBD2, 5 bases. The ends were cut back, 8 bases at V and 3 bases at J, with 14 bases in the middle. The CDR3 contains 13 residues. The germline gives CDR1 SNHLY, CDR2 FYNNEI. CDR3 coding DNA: TGTGCCAGCCGACCCGGGATTAACTACGAGCAGTACGTC. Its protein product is CASRPGINYEQYV.

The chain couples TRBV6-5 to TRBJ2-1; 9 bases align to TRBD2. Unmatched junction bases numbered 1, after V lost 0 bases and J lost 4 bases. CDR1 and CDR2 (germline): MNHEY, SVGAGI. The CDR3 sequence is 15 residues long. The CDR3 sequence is CASSYSTSGYNEQFF. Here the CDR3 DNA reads TGTGCCAGCAGTTACTCGACTAGCGGTTACAATGAGCAGTTCTTC.